Following are 5 T cell receptor beta chains from one sample sequenced in a study of cytomegalovirus exposure and HLA in healthy donors. PCR employed 60 Vbeta and 13 Jbeta primers. The protocol was immunoSEQ multiplex PCR, while the TCRdb copy is restricted to in-frame clones and leaves out a portion. This table has roughly 200,000 clones, roughly four fifths appearing once. Source material: PBMCs. The receptors were sampled from a male donor in good health and CMV-seronegative.

The chain joins TRBV30 to TRBJ2-7, with 7 bases matching TRBD1. There are 13 residues in the CDR3. Germline CDR1 reads GTSNPN; CDR2 reads SVGIG (reference sequence). V lost 0 bases and J lost 5; bases outside the gene matches: 4. CDR3 sequence: CAWSVNRGNEQYF. The CDR3 bases are TGTGCCTGGAGTGTAAACAGGGGTAACGAGCAGTACTTC.

The chain combines TRBV15 with TRBJ2-3; D is possibly TRBD1 (5 bases). There are 16 residues in the CDR3. V was trimmed by 0 bases and J by 2 bases, leaving 12 bases between them. Germline values: CDR1 LNHNV, CDR2 YYDKDF (reference sequence). Here the CDR3 DNA reads TGTGCCACCAGCAGAGATCCGCAGGGATACACAGATACGCAGTATTTT. It encodes CATSRDPQGYTDTQYF.

The chain links TRBV6-1 to TRBJ1-2; perhaps TRBD1 as D (6 bases). The germline CDR1 and CDR2 sequences are MNHNS and SASEGT. This CDR3 has 21 amino acids. V was pared by 0 bases and J by 7 bases, with 33 bases between. CDR3 protein: CASSEAWINREAVGYYGGYTF. The CDR3 region has the DNA TGTGCCAGCAGTGAAGCGTGGATAAACAGGGAAGCTGTCGGCTACTATGGTGGCTACACCTTC.

The rearrangement links TRBV30 to TRBJ1-1, with 10 bases fitting TRBD1. The CDR3 spans 14 residues. Germline lookup yields CDR1 GTSNPN and CDR2 SVGIG (reference sequence). V lost 5 bases to trimming and J lost 0 bases; unmatched junction nucleotides: 3. CDR3 coding DNA: TGTGCCTGGCGGACAGGGGGTTTGAACACTGAAGCTTTCTTT. Residues: CAWRTGGLNTEAFF.

This sequence joins TRBV7-8 and TRBJ1-2; TRBD1 matches at 10 bases. The length of the CDR3 is 17 residues. V lost 2 bases to trimming and J lost 7 bases; unmatched junction nucleotides: 13. Germline V lookup: CDR1 SGHVS, CDR2 FQNEAQ. The CDR3 bases are TGTGCCAGCAGCTTATATACCCCGGGACAGGGGTCCCTTGGCTACACCTTC. It codes for CASSLYTPGQGSLGYTF.